The following is a T cell receptor (beta chain) sequence with its context. Its antigen is unknown. Base qualities are not provided; no much larger clone lies one nucleotide away. The method behind the library was the immunoSEQ multiplex PCR assay. DNA from the cultured, isolated CD4+ T cells was subjected to TCR beta CDR3 sequencing. Per the source publication's procedure: Non-productive TCR sequences were removed and reads were trimmed to the CDR3 region, keeping CDR3s of at least 7 amino acids. Antigen-specific clonotypes were identified with the MANAFEST web app by comparing expansion in peptide wells against reference cultures. For clones to be considered positive, expansion at FDR<0.05 versus reference and all other wells, an odds ratio above 5, and a frequency above 0.1% in two replicate wells were required. Clonotypes significantly expanded in SARS-CoV-2 spike wells and in at least one common cold coronavirus spike condition were defined as cross-reactive. CDR3 similarity was assessed by Levenshtein distance using the stringdist R package, and unrooted trees were constructed with ape in R 3.6.1. TCRdb retrieved this table from immuneACCESS and kept in-frame rearrangements only. Not all clones are present; in checked studies, unresolved V genes account for under half, and no reason is known for the remainder. The DNA was the basis for D and trimming; V, J and clone size are from that table. Across this sample there are about 48,000 clones, with 55% to 75% seen only once. The ten largest clonotypes hold about 5% of the sample.

After more than nine days of culture, CD4+ T cells were isolated with the EasySep CD4+ T cell isolation kit. Healthy vaccine recipients had no prior SARS-CoV-2 infection, confirmed by negative nucleocapsid antibodies before and after vaccination. Half of the culture medium was replaced with fresh IL-2-containing medium on days 3 and 7. Each peptide stimulation condition was cultured in triplicate wells unless otherwise noted. PBMC were separated from whole blood using Ficoll-Paque Plus gradient centrifugation and were then either cryopreserved at -140C or used fresh. The QIAamp micro DNA kit was used to extract genomic DNA from the cultured CD4+ T cells. These data originate in a study of vaccination effects on CD4 cells after COVID-19 (dated by TCRdb to about 2022). For the wider study: In the ViraFEST assay, PBMC were stimulated with viral peptide pools, and antigen-specific CD4+ T cell clonotypes were then identified by expansion using TCR sequencing. Cultures from other donors in the study were sequenced using the Oncomine TCR Beta short-read assay on an Illumina iSeq 100. The full study included some 10 COVID-19 convalescent patients and a few SARS-CoV-2-naive healthy vaccine recipients. SARS-CoV-2 spike-specific CD4+ TCR repertoires from before and after mRNA vaccination were compared in COVID-19 convalescent patients and in infection-naive vaccine recipients. Two doses of either the BNT162b2 or the mRNA-1273 mRNA SARS-CoV-2 vaccine were administered to participants. Two million PBMC per well were cultured in IMDM with about 4.6% human AB serum, 9 to 10 IU/ml IL-2 and gentamicin, plus 10 ug/ml peptides.

The study at large found these results: At late post-vaccination timepoints, both infection-induced and vaccine-induced clones showed marked clonal contraction, consistent with waning T cell responses. The study was limited by a small number of convalescent patients, and early post-infection timepoints were lacking. Among healthy vaccine recipients, nearly all vaccine-induced clones were SARS-CoV-2 mono-reactive, and only 1 of 255 was cross-reactive with common cold coronaviruses.

V is pared back by 1 base and J by 9 bases, with 16 bases lying between the germline termini. From the cysteine through the phenylalanine, the CDR3 covers 14 amino acids. Only the CDR3 region is kept as DNA, spanning 42 bases read in frame from base 1. CDR1 and CDR2 were assigned from the germline V gene as SGHVS and FQNEAQ. This material consisted of CD4+ T cells from PBMCs cultured without peptide, taken before COVID-19 vaccination. The chain is encoded by TRBV7-8 joined to TRBJ2-7, and possibly TRBD1, on 5 matching bases. The clonotype originates from a human donor who received a COVID-19 vaccine. The DNA sequence is given as TGTGCCAGCAGCTTAGGGGGCGGTGGCGGCGGGCAGTACTTC. This sequence encodes CASSLGGGGGGQYF.